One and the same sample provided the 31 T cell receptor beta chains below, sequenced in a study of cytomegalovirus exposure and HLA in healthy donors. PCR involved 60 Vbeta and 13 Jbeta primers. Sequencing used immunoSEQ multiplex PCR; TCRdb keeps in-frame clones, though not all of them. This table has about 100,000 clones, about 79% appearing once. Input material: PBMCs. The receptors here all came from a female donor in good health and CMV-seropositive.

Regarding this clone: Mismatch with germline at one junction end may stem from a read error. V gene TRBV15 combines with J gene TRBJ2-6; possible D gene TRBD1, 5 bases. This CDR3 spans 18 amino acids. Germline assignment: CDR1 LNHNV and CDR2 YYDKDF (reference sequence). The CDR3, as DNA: TGTGCCACCAGCAGAGAGATGCCGGATTTTTCTGGGGCCAACGGCCTGACTTTC. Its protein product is CATSREMPDFSGANGLTF.

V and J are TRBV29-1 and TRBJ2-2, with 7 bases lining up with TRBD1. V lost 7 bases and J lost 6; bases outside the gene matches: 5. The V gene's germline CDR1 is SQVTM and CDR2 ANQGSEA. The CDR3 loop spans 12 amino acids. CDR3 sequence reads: CSGAGGAGELFF. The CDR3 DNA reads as TGCAGCGGGGCAGGGGGAGCCGGGGAGCTGTTTTTT.

CDR3 in DNA: TGTGCCAGCAGCTTAGTGAGACTAGCGGGGGGGCTGGATACGCAGTATTTT. This sequence encodes CASSLVRLAGGLDTQYF. This sequence joins TRBV7-8 and TRBJ2-3; 14 bases fit TRBD2. The CDR3 is 17 residues long. Trimming took 1 base from V and 6 from J; bases not matched to a gene: 6. Germline-derived CDR1 and CDR2 are SGHVS and FQNEAQ.

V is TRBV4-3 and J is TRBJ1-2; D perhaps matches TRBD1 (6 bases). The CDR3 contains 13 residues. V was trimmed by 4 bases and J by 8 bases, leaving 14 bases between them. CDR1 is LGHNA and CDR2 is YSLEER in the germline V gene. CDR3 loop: CASSRQGLGGYTF. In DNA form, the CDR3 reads TGCGCCAGCAGCCGCCAGGGGTTAGGGGGCTACACCTTC.

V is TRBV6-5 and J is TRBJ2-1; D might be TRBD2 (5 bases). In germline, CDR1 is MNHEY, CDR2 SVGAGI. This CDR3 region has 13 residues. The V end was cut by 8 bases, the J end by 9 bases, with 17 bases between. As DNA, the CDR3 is TGTGCCAGCGCCCCTGCCCTACTAGGTGAGCAGTTCTTC. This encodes CASAPALLGEQFF.

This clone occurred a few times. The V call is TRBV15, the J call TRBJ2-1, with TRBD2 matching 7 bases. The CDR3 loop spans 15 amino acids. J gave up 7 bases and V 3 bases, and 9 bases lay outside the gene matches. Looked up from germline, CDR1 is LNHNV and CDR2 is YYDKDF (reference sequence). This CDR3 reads CATSRSGTTGNEQFF. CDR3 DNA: TGTGCCACCAGCAGGTCCGGGACTACTGGGAATGAGCAGTTCTTC.

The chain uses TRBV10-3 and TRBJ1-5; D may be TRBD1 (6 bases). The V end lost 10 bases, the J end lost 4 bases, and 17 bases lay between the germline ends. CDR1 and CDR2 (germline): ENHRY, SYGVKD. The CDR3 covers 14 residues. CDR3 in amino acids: CATRQEGENQPQHF. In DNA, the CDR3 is TGTGCCACCCGACAGGAAGGGGAAAATCAGCCCCAGCATTTT.

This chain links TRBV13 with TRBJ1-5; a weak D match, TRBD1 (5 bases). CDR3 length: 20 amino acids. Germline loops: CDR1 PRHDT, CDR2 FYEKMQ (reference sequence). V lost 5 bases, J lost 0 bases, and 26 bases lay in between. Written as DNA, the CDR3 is TGTGCCAGCAGCCGGCGGTCGAAGGGAGGGGATCCCGATAGCAATCAGCCCCAGCATTTT. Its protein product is CASSRRSKGGDPDSNQPQHF.

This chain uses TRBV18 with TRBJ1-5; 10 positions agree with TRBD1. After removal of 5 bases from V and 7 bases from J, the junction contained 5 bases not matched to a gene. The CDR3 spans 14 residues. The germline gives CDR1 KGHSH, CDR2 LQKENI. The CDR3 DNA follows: TGTGCCAGCTCAAGGGGACAGGGGCAACAGCCCCAGCATTTT. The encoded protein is CASSRGQGQQPQHF.

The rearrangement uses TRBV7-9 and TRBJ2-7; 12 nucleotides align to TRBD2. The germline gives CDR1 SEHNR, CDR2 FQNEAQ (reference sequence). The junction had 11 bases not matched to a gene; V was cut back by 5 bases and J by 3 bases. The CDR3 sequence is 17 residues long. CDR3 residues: CASSGWPSGRGGYEQYF. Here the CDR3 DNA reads TGTGCCAGCAGCGGCTGGCCTAGCGGGAGGGGAGGCTACGAGCAGTACTTC.

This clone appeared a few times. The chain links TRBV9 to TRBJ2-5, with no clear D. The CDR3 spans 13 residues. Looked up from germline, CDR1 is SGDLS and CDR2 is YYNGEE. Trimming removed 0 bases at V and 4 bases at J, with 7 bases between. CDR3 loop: CASSVAPGETQYF. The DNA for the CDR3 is TGTGCCAGCAGCGTAGCCCCGGGAGAGACCCAGTACTTC.

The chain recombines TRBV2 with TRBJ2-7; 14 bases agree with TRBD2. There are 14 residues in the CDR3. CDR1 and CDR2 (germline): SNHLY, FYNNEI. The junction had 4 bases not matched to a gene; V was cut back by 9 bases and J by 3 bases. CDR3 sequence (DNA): TGTGCCAGGGGACTAGCGGGAGCAGGCTACGAGCAGTACTTC. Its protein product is CARGLAGAGYEQYF.

In nucleotides, the CDR3 is TGTGCCAGCAGCCATAGGGTAGGGACAGCTAAAACTAACTATGGCTACACCTTC. Translated: CASSHRVGTAKTNYGYTF. J is TRBJ1-2 and V is TRBV4-2; 7 bases map to TRBD1. The CDR3 covers 18 residues. J was trimmed by 0 bases and V by 3 bases; bases with no gene match: 13. Germline V lookup: CDR1 LGHNA, CDR2 YNFKEQ.

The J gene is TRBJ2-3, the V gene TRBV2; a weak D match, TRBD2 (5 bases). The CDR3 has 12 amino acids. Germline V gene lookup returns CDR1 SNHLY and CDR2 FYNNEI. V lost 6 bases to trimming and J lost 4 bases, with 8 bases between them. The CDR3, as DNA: TGTGCCAGCAGAACCGGGGCAGATACGCAGTATTTT. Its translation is CASRTGADTQYF. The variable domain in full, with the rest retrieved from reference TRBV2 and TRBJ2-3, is EPEVTQTPSHQVTQMGQEVILRCVPISNHLYFYWYRQILGQKVEFLVSFYNNEISEKSEIFDDQFSVERPDGSNFTLKIRSTKLEDSAMYFCASRTGADTQYFGPGTRLTVL.

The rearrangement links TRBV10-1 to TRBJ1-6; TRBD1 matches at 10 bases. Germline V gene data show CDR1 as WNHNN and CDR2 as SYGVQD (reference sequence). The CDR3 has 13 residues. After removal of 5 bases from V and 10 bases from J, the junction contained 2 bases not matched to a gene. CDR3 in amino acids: CASSRDRGSPLHF. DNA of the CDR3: TGCGCCAGCAGTCGGGACAGGGGATCACCCCTCCACTTT.

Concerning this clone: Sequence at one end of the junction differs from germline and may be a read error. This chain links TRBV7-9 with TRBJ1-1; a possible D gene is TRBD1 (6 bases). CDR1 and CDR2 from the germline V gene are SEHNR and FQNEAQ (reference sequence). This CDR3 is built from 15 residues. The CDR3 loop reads CSSSKGTTLNTEAFF. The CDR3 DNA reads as TGTTCCAGCTCTAAGGGGACAACCTTGAACACTGAAGCTTTCTTT. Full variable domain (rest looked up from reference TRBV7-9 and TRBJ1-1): DTGVSQNPRHKITKRGQNVTFRCDPISEHNRLYWYRQTLGQGPEFLTYFQNEAQLEKSRLLSDRFSAERPKGSFSTLEIQRTEQGDSAMYLCSSSKGTTLNTEAFFGQGTRLTVV.

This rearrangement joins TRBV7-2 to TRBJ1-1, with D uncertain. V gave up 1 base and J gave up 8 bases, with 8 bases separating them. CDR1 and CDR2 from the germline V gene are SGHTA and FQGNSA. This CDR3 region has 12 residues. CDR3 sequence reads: CASSLGGSEAFF. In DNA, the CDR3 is TGTGCCAGCAGCTTAGGAGGGTCGGAAGCTTTCTTT.

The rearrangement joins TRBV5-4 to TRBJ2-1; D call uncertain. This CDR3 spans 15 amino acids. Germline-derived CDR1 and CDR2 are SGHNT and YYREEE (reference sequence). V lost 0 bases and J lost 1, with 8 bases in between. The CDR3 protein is CASSLGELSYNEQFF. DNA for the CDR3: TGTGCCAGCAGCTTGGGTGAACTTTCCTACAATGAGCAGTTCTTC.

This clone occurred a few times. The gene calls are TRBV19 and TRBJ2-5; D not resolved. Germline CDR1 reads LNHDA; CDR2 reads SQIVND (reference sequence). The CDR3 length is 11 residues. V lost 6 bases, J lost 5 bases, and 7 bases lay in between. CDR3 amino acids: CASRLRETQYF. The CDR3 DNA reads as TGTGCCAGTAGGCTTCGGGAGACCCAGTACTTC. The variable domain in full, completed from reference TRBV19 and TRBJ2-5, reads DGGITQSPKYLFRKEGQNVTLSCEQNLNHDAMYWYRQDPGQGLRLIYYSQIVNDFQKGDIAEGYSVSREKKESFPLTVTSAQKNPTAFYLCASRLRETQYFGPGTRLLVL.

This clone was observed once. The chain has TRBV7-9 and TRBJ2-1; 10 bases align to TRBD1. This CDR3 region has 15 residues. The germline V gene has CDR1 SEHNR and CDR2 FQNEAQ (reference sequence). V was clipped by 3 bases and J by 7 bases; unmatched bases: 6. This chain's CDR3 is CASSFGDRGGNEQFF. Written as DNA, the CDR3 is TGTGCCAGCAGCTTCGGGGACAGGGGCGGGAATGAGCAGTTCTTC. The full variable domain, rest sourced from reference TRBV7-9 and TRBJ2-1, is DTGVSQNPRHKITKRGQNVTFRCDPISEHNRLYWYRQTLGQGPEFLTYFQNEAQLEKSRLLSDRFSAERPKGSFSTLEIQRTEQGDSAMYLCASSFGDRGGNEQFFGPGTRLTVL.

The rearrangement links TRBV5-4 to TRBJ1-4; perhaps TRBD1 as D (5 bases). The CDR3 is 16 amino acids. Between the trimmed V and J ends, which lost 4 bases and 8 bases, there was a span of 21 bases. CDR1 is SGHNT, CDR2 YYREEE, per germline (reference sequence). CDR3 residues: CASSPRVQAGGEKLFF. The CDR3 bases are TGTGCCAGCAGCCCACGCGTCCAAGCTGGGGGGGAAAAACTGTTTTTT. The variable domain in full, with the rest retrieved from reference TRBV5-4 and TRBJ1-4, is ETGVTQSPTHLIKTRGQQVTLRCSSQSGHNTVSWYQQALGQGPQFIFQYYREEENGRGNFPPRFSGLQFPNYSSELNVNALELDDSALYLCASSPRVQAGGEKLFFGSGTQLSVL.

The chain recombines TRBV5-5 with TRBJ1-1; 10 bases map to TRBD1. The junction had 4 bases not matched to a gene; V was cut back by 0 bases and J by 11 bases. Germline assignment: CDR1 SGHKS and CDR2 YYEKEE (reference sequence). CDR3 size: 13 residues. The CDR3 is CASSLGWDRGAFF. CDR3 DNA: TGTGCCAGCAGCTTGGGTTGGGACAGGGGTGCTTTCTTT. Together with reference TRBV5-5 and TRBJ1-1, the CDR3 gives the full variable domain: DAGVTQSPTHLIKTRGQQVTLRCSPISGHKSVSWYQQVLGQGPQFIFQYYEKEERGRGNFPDRFSARQFPNYSSELNVNALLLGDSALYLCASSLGWDRGAFFGQGTRLTVV.

CDR3 sequence: CASSLGAGQGSGGYTF. In DNA form, the CDR3 reads TGCGCCAGCAGCCTAGGGGCTGGACAGGGGTCGGGAGGCTACACCTTC. The chain has TRBV4-3 and TRBJ1-2, with 9 bases matching TRBD1. Trimming at V came to 4 bases and at J to 8 bases, leaving 14 bases not matched to a gene. The length of the CDR3 is 16 residues. Germline loops: CDR1 LGHNA, CDR2 YSLEER.

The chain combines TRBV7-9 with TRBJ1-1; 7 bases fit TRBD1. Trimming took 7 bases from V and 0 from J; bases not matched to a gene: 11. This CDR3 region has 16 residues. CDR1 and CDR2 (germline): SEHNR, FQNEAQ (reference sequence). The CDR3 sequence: CASTLAGTAMNTEAFF. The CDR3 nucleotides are TGTGCCAGCACTCTAGCCGGGACAGCAATGAACACTGAAGCTTTCTTT.

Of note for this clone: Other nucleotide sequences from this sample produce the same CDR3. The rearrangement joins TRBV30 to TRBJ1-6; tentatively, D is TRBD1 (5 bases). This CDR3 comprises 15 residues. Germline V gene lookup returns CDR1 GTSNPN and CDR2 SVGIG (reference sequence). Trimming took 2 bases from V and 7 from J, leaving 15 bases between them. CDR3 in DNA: TGTGCCTGGAGTACCCCCGGACAAGCCAATTCACCCCTCCACTTT. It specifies CAWSTPGQANSPLHF. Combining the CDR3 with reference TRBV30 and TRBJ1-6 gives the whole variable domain SQTIHQWPATLVQPVGSPLSLECTVEGTSNPNLYWYRQAAGRGLQLLFYSVGIGQISSEVPQNLSASRPQDRQFILSSKKLLLSDSGFYLCAWSTPGQANSPLHFGNGTRLTVT.

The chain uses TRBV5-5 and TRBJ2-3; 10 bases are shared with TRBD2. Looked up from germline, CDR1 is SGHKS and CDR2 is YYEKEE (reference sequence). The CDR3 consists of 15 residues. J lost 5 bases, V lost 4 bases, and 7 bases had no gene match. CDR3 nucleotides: TGTGCCAGCAGCCCCCTTAGACTAGCGGGAGATACGCAGTATTTT. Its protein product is CASSPLRLAGDTQYF.

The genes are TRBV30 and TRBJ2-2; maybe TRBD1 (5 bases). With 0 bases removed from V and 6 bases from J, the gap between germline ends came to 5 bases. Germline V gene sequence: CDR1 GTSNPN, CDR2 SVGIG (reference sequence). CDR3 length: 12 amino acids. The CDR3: CAWSVGAGELFF. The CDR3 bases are TGTGCCTGGAGTGTAGGGGCCGGGGAGCTGTTTTTT.

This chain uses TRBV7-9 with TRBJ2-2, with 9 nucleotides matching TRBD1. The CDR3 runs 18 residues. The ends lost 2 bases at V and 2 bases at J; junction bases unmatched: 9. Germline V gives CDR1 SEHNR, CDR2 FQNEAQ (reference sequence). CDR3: CASSLLLGQGVNTGELFF. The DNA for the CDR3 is TGTGCCAGCAGCTTACTACTGGGACAGGGTGTAAACACCGGGGAGCTGTTTTTT.

The CDR3 region has the DNA TGTGCCCAGGGCCGGGGGGCTAAGAACACCGGGGAGCTGTTTTTT. Its translation: CAQGRGAKNTGELFF. This sequence joins TRBV5-5 and TRBJ2-2; possible D gene TRBD2, 7 bases. The CDR3 covers 15 residues. CDR1 and CDR2 from the germline V gene are SGHKS and YYEKEE (reference sequence). V was cut by 10 bases and J by 1 base, with 17 bases left in between.

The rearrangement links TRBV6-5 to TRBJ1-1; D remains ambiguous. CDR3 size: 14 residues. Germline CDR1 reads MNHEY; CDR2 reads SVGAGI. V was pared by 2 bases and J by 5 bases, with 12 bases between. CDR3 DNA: TGTGCCAGCAGTTACCGGAGGGCTTCGACTGAAGCTTTCTTT. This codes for CASSYRRASTEAFF.

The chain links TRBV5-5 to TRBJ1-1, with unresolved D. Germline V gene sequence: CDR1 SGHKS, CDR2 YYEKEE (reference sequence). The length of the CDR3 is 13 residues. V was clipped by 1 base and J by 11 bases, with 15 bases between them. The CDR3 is CASSLRWESPAFF. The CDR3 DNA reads TGTGCCAGCAGCTTGAGGTGGGAGAGTCCCGCTTTCTTT.